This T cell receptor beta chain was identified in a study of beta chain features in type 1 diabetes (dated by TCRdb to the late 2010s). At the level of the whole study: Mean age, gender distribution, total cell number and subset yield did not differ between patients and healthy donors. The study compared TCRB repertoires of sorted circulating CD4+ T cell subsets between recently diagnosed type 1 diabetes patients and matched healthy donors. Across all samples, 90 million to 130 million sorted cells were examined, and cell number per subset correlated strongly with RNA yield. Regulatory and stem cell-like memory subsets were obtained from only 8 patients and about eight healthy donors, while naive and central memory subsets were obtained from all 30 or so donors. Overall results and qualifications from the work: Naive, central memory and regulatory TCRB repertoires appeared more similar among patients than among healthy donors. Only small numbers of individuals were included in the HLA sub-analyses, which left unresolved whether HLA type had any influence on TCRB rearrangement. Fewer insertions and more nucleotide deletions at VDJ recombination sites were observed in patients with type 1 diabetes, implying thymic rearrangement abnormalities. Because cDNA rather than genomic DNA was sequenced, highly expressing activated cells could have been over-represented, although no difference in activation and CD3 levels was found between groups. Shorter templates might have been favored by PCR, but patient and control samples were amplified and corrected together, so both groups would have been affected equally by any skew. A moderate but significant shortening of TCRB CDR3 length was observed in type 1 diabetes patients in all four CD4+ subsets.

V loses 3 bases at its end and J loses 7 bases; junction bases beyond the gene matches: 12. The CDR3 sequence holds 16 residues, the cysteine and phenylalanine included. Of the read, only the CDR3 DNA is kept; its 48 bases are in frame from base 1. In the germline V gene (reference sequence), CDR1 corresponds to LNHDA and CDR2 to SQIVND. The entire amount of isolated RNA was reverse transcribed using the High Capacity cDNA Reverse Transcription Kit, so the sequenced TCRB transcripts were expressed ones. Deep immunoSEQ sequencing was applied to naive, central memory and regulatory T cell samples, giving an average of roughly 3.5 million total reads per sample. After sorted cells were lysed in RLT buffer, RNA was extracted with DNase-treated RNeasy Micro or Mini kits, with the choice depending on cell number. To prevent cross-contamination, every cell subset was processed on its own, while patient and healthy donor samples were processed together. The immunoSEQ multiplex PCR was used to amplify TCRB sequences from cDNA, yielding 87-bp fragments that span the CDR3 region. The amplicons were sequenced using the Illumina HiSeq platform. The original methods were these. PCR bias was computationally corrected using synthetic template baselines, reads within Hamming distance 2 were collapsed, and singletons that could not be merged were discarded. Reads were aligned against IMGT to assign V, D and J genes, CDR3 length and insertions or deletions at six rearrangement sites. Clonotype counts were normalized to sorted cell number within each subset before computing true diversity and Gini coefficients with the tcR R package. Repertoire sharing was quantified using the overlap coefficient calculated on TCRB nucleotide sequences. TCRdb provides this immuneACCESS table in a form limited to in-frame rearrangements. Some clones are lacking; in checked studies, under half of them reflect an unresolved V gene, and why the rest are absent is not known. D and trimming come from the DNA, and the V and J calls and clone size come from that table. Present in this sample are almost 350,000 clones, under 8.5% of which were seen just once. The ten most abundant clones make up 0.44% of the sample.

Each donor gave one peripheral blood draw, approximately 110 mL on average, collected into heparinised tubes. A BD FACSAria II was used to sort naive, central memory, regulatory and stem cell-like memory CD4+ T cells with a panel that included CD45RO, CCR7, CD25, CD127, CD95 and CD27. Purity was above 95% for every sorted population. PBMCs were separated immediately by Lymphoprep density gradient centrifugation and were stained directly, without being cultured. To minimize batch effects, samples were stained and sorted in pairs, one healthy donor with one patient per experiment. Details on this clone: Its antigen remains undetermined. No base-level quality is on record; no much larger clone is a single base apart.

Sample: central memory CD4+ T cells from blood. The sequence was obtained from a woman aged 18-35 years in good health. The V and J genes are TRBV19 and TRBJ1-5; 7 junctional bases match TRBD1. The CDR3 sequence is CASSIETTGPGQPQHF. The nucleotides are TGTGCCAGTAGTATTGAAACGACAGGGCCCGGGCAGCCCCAGCATTTT.